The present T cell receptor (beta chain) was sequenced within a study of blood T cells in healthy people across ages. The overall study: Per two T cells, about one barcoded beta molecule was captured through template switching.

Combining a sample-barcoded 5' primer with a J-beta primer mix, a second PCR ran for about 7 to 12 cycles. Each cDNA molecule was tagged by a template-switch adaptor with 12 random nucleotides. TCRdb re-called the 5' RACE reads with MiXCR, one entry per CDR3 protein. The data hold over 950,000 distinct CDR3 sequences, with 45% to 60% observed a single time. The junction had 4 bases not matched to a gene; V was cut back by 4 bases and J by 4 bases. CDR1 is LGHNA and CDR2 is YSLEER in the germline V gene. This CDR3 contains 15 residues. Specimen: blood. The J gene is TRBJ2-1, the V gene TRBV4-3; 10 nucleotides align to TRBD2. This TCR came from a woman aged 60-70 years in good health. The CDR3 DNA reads TGCGCCAGCAGCCGTCAGACTAGCGGGTACAATGAGCAGTTCTTC. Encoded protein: CASSRQTSGYNEQFF.